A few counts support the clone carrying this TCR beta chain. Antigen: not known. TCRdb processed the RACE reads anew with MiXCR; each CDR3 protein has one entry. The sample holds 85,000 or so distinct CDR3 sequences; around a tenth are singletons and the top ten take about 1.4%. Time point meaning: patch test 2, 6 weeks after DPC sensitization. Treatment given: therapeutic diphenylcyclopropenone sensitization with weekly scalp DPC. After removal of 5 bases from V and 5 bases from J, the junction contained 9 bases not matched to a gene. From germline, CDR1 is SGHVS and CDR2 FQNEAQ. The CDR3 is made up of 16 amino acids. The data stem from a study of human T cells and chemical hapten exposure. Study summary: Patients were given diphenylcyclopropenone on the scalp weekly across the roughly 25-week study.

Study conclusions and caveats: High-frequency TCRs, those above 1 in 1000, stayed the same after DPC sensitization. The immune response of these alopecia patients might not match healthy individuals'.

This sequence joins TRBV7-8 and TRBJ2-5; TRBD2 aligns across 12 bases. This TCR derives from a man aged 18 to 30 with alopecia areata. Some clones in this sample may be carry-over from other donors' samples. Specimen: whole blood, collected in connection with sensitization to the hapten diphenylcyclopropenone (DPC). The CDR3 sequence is CASSRTSGAFRETQYF. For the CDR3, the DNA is TGTGCCAGCAGCCGGACTAGCGGGGCCTTTAGGGAGACCCAGTACTTC.